The following is a TCR beta chain sequence with its context. Germline CDR1 is MNHNY and CDR2 is SVGAGI (reference sequence). The V gene end was trimmed by 8 bases and the J gene end by 7 bases; junction bases not matched to a gene: 9. The CDR3 spans 13 residues. The record originates from a study of blood T cell repertoires in COVID-19. About the research overall: Acute and convalescent COVID-19 specimens originated in the United States, Italy and Spain. PBMCs, B-cell-depleted T cells, or T cells provided the cDNA or gDNA that made up the material.

How the authors handled the data: Amplification of reference gene primers was used by the study to estimate nucleated cell counts. Sequencing used immunoSEQ multiplex PCR; TCRdb keeps in-frame clones, though not all of them. The V and J calls and clone size were taken over from that table, and D and trimming were inferred from the DNA. The data show fewer than 250,000 clones, around 90% seen once. Seattle cases were enrolled at active infection and followed longitudinally. V and J are TRBV6-6 and TRBJ2-5; the match to TRBD2 covers 8 bases. The material sequenced was peripheral blood. This sequence originates from a man in his sixties with COVID-19, enrolled during active disease. CDR3 protein: CASQRGTGVTQYF. For the CDR3, the DNA is TGTGCCAGCCAGCGGGGGACGGGGGTGACCCAGTACTTC.